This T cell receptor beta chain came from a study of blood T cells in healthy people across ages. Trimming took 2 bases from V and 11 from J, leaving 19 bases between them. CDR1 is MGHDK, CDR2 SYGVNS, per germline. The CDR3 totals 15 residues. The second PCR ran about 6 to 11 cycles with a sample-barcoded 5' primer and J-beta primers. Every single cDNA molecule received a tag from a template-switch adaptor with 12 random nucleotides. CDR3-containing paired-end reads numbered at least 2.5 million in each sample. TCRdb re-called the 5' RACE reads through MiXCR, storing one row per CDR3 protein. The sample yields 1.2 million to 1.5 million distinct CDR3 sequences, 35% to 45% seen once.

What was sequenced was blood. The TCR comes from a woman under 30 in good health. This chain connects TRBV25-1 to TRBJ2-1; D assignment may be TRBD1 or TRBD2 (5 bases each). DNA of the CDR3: TGTGCCAGCAGTGAAATTCCAGAGGGGTCGGATAAGCAGTTCTTC. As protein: CASSEIPEGSDKQFF.